This T cell receptor (beta chain) was captured in a study of PD-1 blockade in classical Hodgkin lymphoma. As to time point: cycle 4 day 1 (C4D1), after more than five weeks of nivolumab. Each and every patient relapsed after autologous stem cell transplantation, and patients got differing brentuximab vedotin exposure. Germline V gene lookup returns CDR1 SNHLY and CDR2 FYNNEI. The CDR3 sequence is 13 residues long. Trimming shortened V by 4 bases and J by 2 bases, and 8 bases separated the two germline ends. Using immunoSEQ multiplex PCR, the repertoire was profiled, and TCRdb retains in-frame clones only, with some absent. The table shows 20,000 to 25,000 clones, with 60% to 75% occurring only once.

Material: peripheral blood mononuclear cells (PBMCs), obtained before the fourth cycle of nivolumab. The chain is built from TRBV2 and TRBJ2-5; D unresolved. This clonotype was obtained from a human donor with classical Hodgkin lymphoma. The CDR3 DNA reads TGTGCCAGCAGTGGGGTGCCTCAAGAGACCCAGTACTTC. It specifies CASSGVPQETQYF. Full variable domain (remainder filled in from reference TRBV2 and TRBJ2-5): EPEVTQTPSHQVTQMGQEVILRCVPISNHLYFYWYRQILGQKVEFLVSFYNNEISEKSEIFDDQFSVERPDGSNFTLKIRSTKLEDSAMYFCASSGVPQETQYFGPGTRLLVL.